The rows below give T cell receptor beta chains drawn from one sample of a study of T cell responses to AZD1222 COVID-19 vaccine. This table comes from immunoSEQ multiplex PCR, and its TCRdb copy is limited to in-frame clones, with some not included. The sample has tens of thousands of clones; approximately 89% are singletons. The sequences come from peripheral blood, collected on day 0 of MenACWY control vaccination. These receptors were collected from an adult in good health. Each CDR3 is given with its conserved first and last residue. D genes are given only for firm matches. Clone size, where shown, is once, few, many, or a class for clones that have expanded.

clone_size j_call d_call v_call cdr3_nt cdr3_aa
. TRBJ1-3 . TRBV6-2/TRBV6-3 TGTGCCAGCAGTTACCGCAGAGACTCTGGAAACACCATATATTTT CASSYRRDSGNTIYF
once TRBJ2-1 TRBD2 TRBV9 TGTGCCAGCAGCGCAGGGACTAGTTTGGATGAGCAGTTCTTC CASSAGTSLDEQFF
. TRBJ2-7 . TRBV4-3 TGCGCCAGCAGCCAAGATAGCACCGGGGACTACGAGCAGTACTTC CASSQDSTGDYEQYF
. TRBJ1-1 . TRBV10-3 TGTGCCTCCTGTCCGGTCCAGGGACTTACTGAAGCTTTCTTT CASCPVQGLTEAFF
once TRBJ2-7 . TRBV19 TGTGCCAGTAGTACTGCCGGGACACCCTACGAGCAGTACTTC CASSTAGTPYEQYF
once TRBJ2-3 . TRBV10-3 TGTGCCATCAGTGAGAGCACAGATACGCAGTATTTT CAISESTDTQYF
. TRBJ1-5 TRBD1 TRBV2 TGTGCCAGCAGTGAGGAGACAGGGGGCAATCAGCCCCAGCATTTT CASSEETGGNQPQHF
. TRBJ2-1 . TRBV6-5 TGTGCCAGCAGTTACTCGAGGGGGAGGGACGCTGAGCAGTTCTTC CASSYSRGRDAEQFF
. TRBJ1-1 . TRBV29-1 TGCAGCGTCACGACGGGCAGGGGGAACACTGAAGCTTTCTTT CSVTTGRGNTEAFF
. TRBJ1-1 . TRBV7-9 TGTGCCAGCAGCTTAGGTCCAGTCGGGTCTGAAGCTTTCTTT CASSLGPVGSEAFF
. TRBJ2-7 TRBD2 TRBV6-5 TGTGCCAGCAGTTACGAGACTAGCGGATACGAGCAGTACTTC CASSYETSGYEQYF
once TRBJ2-7 TRBD2 TRBV6-5 TGTGCCAGCAGTTCGCCAAGCCTCGGGAGGGACCACGAGCAGTACTTC CASSSPSLGRDHEQYF
few TRBJ2-5 . TRBV18 TGTGCCAGCTCACCAGGGGGGGCAGAGACCCAGTACTTC CASSPGGAETQYF
. TRBJ1-2 . TRBV12-3/TRBV12-4 TGTGCCAGCAGTTTACAATCTTACTATGGCTACACCTTC CASSLQSYYGYTF
. TRBJ1-2 . TRBV30 TGTGCCTGGAGTCGTGACAGACCGTATGGCTACACCTTC CAWSRDRPYGYTF
. TRBJ1-2 . TRBV7-2 TGTGCCAGCAGTATACAGGCTTCTCTGGGCTACACCTTC CASSIQASLGYTF
. TRBJ2-7 TRBD2 TRBV9 TGTGCCAGCAGCCCTTTTAGCGGGAGTTCCTACGAGCAGTACTTC CASSPFSGSSYEQYF
. TRBJ2-3 TRBD2 TRBV7-9 TGTGCCAGCAGCTTAGGACTAGCGGGAGCGACAGATACGCAGTATTTT CASSLGLAGATDTQYF
. TRBJ1-2 . TRBV7-2 TGTGCCAGCAGCTTAGATGACAGAGGAGCGAATGGCTACACCTTC CASSLDDRGANGYTF
. TRBJ2-4 . TRBV4-1 TGCGCCAGCAGCCAAGTGGCAGGGGGAGGGAACATTCAGTACTTC CASSQVAGGGNIQYF
few TRBJ1-4 TRBD1 TRBV12-5 TGTGCTAGTGGTTGGCCAGGGGGCTTAGAACTGTTTTTT CASGWPGGLELFF
. TRBJ1-5 . TRBV7-9 TGTGCCAGCAGCTTAGGGACAGAATACAATCAGCCCCAGCATTTT CASSLGTEYNQPQHF
few TRBJ2-7 . TRBV4-1 TGCGCCAGCAGCCAACTAGCGAGAGACTACGAGCAGTACTTC CASSQLARDYEQYF
. TRBJ2-5 . TRBV6-5 TGTGCCAGCTCGATTTCAGGTCCACAAGAGACCCAGTACTTC CASSISGPQETQYF
. TRBJ2-7 . TRBV19 TGTGCCAGTAGTATAGATAACAGAGTAAACTACGAGCAGTACTTC CASSIDNRVNYEQYF
. TRBJ1-5 . TRBV6-2/TRBV6-3 TGTGCCAGCACCCCCCGGGGCCTCCAAAATCAGCCCCAGCATTTT CASTPRGLQNQPQHF
. TRBJ2-7 TRBD2 TRBV4-1 TGCGCCAGCAGCCAAGGTAGGACTAGCGGGAGGTTAGCCTACGAGCAGTACTTC CASSQGRTSGRLAYEQYF
. TRBJ1-2 . TRBV6-5 TGTGCCAGCAGTCCCCAGGGGACCCGTGGCTACACCTTC CASSPQGTRGYTF
. TRBJ2-7 TRBD1 TRBV6-4 TGTGCCAGCAGCGTGACAGGGGGAACTTACGACGAGCAGTACTTC CASSVTGGTYDEQYF